These 4 T cell receptor beta chains originate from one sample sequenced in a study of cytomegalovirus exposure and HLA in healthy donors. In the PCR, 60 Vbeta and 13 Jbeta primers were used. Here immunoSEQ multiplex PCR was the method, and the copy in TCRdb shows in-frame clones only, minus some. The top ten clones hold under 3.5% of a sample with under 150,000 clones, approximately 80% of them seen once. The material sequenced was PBMCs. The receptors here all came from a male donor in good health and CMV-seronegative.

This clone was seen a few times. This sequence joins TRBV2 and TRBJ2-7, with 9 bases matching TRBD1. V was clipped by 6 bases and J by 5 bases; unmatched bases: 11. Germline V lookup: CDR1 SNHLY, CDR2 FYNNEI. The CDR3 length is 15 residues. CDR3 region: CASSLGGDRAHEQYF. The CDR3 region has the DNA TGTGCCAGCAGCTTAGGGGGGGACAGGGCCCACGAGCAGTACTTC. Supplemented by reference TRBV2 and TRBJ2-7, the full variable domain reads EPEVTQTPSHQVTQMGQEVILRCVPISNHLYFYWYRQILGQKVEFLVSFYNNEISEKSEIFDDQFSVERPDGSNFTLKIRSTKLEDSAMYFCASSLGGDRAHEQYFGPGTRLTVT.

This CDR3 reads CASLGGALHEQYF. DNA for the CDR3: TGTGCCAGCTTGGGAGGCGCGTTACACGAGCAGTACTTC. The chain has TRBV7-9 and TRBJ2-7; D is perhaps TRBD2 (6 bases). This CDR3 is built from 13 residues. CDR1 SEHNR and CDR2 FQNEAQ come from the germline V gene (reference sequence). V was cut by 8 bases and J by 5 bases, with 16 bases left in between. Complete variable domain (other parts from reference TRBV7-9 and TRBJ2-7): DTGVSQNPRHKITKRGQNVTFRCDPISEHNRLYWYRQTLGQGPEFLTYFQNEAQLEKSRLLSDRFSAERPKGSFSTLEIQRTEQGDSAMYLCASLGGALHEQYFGPGTRLTVT.

The rearrangement uses TRBV19 and TRBJ1-5; D uncertain. CDR1 is LNHDA and CDR2 is SQIVND in the germline V gene (reference sequence). V lost 7 bases and J 5 bases, leaving 12 bases between the germline ends. This CDR3 is built from 13 residues. CDR3 nucleotides: TGTGCCAGTACCGCGGTTTTTTATCAGCCCCAGCATTTT. It translates to CASTAVFYQPQHF.

The chain employs TRBV30 and TRBJ2-1, with D unclear. CDR3 length equals 14 residues. Trimming left V 1 base short and J 9 bases short, with 16 bases between. Germline assignment: CDR1 GTSNPN and CDR2 SVGIG (reference sequence). In DNA, the CDR3 is TGTGCCTGGAGTGCGGTGGCTTCTCAGCGTGAGCAGTTCTTC. Translation gives CAWSAVASQREQFF.